These 4 T cell receptor beta chains were all obtained from the same sample, sequenced in a study of blood T cell repertoires in COVID-19. Data came from immunoSEQ multiplex PCR; TCRdb stores just in-frame clones and leaves some out. This table holds 200,000 to 250,000 clones, more than 75% found once. The sequenced sample consisted of peripheral blood. These TCRs come from a woman aged 40 to 50 with acute or convalescent COVID-19.

V is TRBV5-5 and J is TRBJ1-1; 8 nucleotides agree with TRBD1. Per germline, CDR1 SGHKS and CDR2 YYEKEE (reference sequence). This CDR3 is 15 amino acids long. Losses at the gene ends were 3 bases for V and 7 bases for J; bases not matched to a gene: 11. The CDR3 reads CASSSTGQGGGEAFF. The CDR3 coding sequence is TGTGCCAGCAGCTCGACCGGACAGGGTGGCGGTGAAGCTTTCTTT.

This chain joins TRBV18 and TRBJ2-7, with 11 bases that match TRBD1. CDR3 length: 18 amino acids. V shed 3 bases and J 0 bases; nucleotides not matched to a gene: 10. Germline CDR1 KGHSH, CDR2 LQKENI. Here the CDR3 reads CASSPTGQGAFSSYEQYF. Written as DNA, the CDR3 is TGTGCCAGCTCACCTACAGGACAGGGGGCCTTCAGCTCCTACGAGCAGTACTTC.

This rearrangement joins TRBV27 to TRBJ2-7; 7 bases are a match to TRBD1. The CDR3 runs 14 residues. Looked up from germline, CDR1 is MNHEY and CDR2 is SMNVEV (reference sequence). With V trimmed by 5 bases and J by 3 bases, 7 bases remained unmatched. The CDR3 reads CASSRTGNFYEQYF. The CDR3 bases are TGTGCCAGCAGTAGGACAGGCAATTTCTACGAGCAGTACTTC.

The chain carries TRBV2 and TRBJ2-3, with 14 bases matching TRBD2. The germline CDR1 and CDR2 sequences are SNHLY and FYNNEI. The V and J ends lost 8 bases and 1 base, in that order; junction bases with no gene match: 2. The CDR3 totals 15 residues. The CDR3 loop is CASGTSGSGTDTQYF. CDR3 DNA sequence: TGTGCCAGCGGGACTAGCGGGAGTGGCACAGATACGCAGTATTTT.